This T cell receptor beta chain was found in a study of regulatory T cells in long-lasting Graves disease. Time point here: newly diagnosed GD, antithyroid drugs for less than 3 months. RNA isolated from PBMCs was used to make the TCR library. Library construction for TCR beta used iRepertoire HTBI primers and Arm-PCR of CDR3 regions. From the multiplex PCR reads, TCRdb called clonotypes with MiXCR, one entry per CDR3 protein. The sample contains around 480,000 distinct CDR3 sequences, 15% to 20% of which appear only once. This sample was also put to use in a study of T cells in Graves' hyperthyroidism and ophthalmopathy. As reported in that work: HTBI primers were the set used in a first-round RT-PCR of the TCR CDR3.

The source of this sequence is a woman aged 35-65 years with Graves disease. Sequencing was performed on peripheral blood mononuclear cells (PBMCs), taken at new diagnosis, from a patient treated with antithyroid drugs.

This chain's CDR3 is CASSKDRAGSTDTQYF. Here the CDR3 DNA reads TGTGCCAGCAGCAAGGACAGGGCGGGGAGCACAGATACGCAGTATTTT. V and J are TRBV5-5 and TRBJ2-3, with 8 nucleotides matching TRBD1. CDR1 SGHKS and CDR2 YYEKEE come from the germline V gene (reference sequence). After removal of 4 bases from V and 0 bases from J, the junction contained 7 bases not matched to a gene. The CDR3 length is 16 residues.